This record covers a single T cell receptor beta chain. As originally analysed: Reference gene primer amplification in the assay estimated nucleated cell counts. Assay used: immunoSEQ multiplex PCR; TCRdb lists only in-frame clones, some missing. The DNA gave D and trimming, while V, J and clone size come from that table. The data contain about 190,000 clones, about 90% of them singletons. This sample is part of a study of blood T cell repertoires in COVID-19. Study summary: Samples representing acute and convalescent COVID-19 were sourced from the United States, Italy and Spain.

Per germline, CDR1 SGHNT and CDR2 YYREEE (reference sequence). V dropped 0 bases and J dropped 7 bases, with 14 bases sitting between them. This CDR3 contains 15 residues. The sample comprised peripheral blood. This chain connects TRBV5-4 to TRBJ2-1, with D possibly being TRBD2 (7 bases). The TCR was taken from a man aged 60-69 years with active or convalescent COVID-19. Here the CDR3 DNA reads TGTGCCAGCAGCTTGGAGGGGGGGATTAAGAATGAGCAGTTCTTC. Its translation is CASSLEGGIKNEQFF. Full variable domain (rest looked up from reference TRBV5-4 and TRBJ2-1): ETGVTQSPTHLIKTRGQQVTLRCSSQSGHNTVSWYQQALGQGPQFIFQYYREEENGRGNFPPRFSGLQFPNYSSELNVNALELDDSALYLCASSLEGGIKNEQFFGPGTRLTVL.